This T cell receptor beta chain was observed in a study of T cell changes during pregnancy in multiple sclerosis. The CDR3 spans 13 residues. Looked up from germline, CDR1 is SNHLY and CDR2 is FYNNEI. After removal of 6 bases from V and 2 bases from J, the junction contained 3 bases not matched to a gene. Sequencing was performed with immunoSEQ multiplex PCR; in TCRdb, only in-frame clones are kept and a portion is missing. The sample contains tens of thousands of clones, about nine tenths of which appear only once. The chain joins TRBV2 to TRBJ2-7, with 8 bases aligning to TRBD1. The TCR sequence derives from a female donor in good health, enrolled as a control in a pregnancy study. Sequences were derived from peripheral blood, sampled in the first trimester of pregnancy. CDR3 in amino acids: CASRKGQAYEQYF. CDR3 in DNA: TGTGCCAGCAGGAAGGGACAGGCCTACGAGCAGTACTTC. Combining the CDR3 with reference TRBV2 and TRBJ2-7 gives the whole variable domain EPEVTQTPSHQVTQMGQEVILRCVPISNHLYFYWYRQILGQKVEFLVSFYNNEISEKSEIFDDQFSVERPDGSNFTLKIRSTKLEDSAMYFCASRKGQAYEQYFGPGTRLTVT.